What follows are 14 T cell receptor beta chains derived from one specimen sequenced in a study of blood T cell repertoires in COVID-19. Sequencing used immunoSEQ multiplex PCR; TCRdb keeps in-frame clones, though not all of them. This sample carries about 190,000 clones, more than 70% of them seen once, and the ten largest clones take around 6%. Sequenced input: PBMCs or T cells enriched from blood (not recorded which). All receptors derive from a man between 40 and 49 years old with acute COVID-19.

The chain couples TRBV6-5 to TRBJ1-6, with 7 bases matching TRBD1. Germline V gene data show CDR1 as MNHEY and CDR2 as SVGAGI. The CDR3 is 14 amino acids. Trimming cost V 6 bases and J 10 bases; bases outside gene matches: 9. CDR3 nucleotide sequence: TGTGCCAGCAGCTCCACAGGGGAGGAATCACCCCTCCACTTT. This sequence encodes CASSSTGEESPLHF.

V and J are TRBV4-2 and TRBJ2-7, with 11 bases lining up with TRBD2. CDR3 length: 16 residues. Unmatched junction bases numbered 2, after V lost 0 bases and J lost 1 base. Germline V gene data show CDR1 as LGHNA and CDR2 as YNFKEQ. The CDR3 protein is CASSQEGTSGSYEQYF. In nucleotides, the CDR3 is TGTGCCAGCAGCCAAGAGGGGACTAGCGGTTCCTACGAGCAGTACTTC.

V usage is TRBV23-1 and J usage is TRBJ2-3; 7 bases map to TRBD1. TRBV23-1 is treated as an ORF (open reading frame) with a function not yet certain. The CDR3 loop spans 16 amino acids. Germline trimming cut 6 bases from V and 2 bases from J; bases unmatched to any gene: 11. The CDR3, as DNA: TGCGCCAGCAGCCAAGAGAACAGGGGAGCCACAGATACGCAGTATTTT. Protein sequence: CASSQENRGATDTQYF.

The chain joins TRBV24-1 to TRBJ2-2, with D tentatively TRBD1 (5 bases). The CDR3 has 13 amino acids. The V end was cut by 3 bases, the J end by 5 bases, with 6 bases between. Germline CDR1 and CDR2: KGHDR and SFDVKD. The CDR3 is CATSDAGTGELFF. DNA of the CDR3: TGTGCCACCAGTGATGCAGGGACCGGGGAGCTGTTTTTT.

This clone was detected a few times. The chain's CDR3 is CASSLRGNYGYTF. The CDR3 DNA reads as TGTGCCAGCAGCTTGCGGGGGAACTATGGCTACACCTTC. The J gene is TRBJ1-2, the V gene TRBV5-5; maybe TRBD1 (5 bases). CDR3 length equals 13 residues. Trimming pared 1 base from V and 2 bases from J, leaving 6 bases between. Germline CDR1 reads SGHKS; CDR2 reads YYEKEE (reference sequence).

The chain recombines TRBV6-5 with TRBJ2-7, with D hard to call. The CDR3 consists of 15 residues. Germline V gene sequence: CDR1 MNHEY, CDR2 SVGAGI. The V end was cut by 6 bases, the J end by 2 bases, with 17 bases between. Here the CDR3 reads CASRTDFRLAYEQYF. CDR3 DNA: TGTGCCAGCAGGACTGACTTCCGGCTAGCCTACGAGCAGTACTTC.

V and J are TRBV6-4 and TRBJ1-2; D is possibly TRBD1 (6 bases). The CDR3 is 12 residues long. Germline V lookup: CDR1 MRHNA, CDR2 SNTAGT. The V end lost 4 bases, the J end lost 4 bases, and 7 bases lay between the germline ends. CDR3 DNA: TGTGCCAGCAGTGGAGGGGGCTATGGCTACACCTTC. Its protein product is CASSGGGYGYTF.

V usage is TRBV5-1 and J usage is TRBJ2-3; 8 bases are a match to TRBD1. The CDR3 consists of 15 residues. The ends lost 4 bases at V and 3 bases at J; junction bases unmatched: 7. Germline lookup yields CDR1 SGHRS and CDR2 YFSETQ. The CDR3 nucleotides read TGCGCCAGCAGCCCAATGGACAGGGTGACAGATACGCAGTATTTT. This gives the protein CASSPMDRVTDTQYF.

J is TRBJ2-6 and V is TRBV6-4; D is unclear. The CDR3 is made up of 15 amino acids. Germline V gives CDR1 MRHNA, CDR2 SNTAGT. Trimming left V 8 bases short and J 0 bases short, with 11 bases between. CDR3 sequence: CASDSPSSGANVLTF. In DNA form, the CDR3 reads TGTGCCAGCGATTCCCCGAGCTCTGGGGCCAACGTCCTGACTTTC.

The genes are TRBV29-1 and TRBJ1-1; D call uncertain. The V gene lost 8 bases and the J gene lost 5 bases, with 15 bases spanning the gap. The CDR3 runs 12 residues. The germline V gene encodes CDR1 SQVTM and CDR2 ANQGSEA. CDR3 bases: TGCAGCTTTTACTGGAGGGATACTGAAGCTTTCTTT. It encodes CSFYWRDTEAFF.

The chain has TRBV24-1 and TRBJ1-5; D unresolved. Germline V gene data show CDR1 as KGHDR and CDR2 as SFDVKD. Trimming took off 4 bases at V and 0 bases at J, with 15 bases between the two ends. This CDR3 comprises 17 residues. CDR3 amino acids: CATSDSLGRNSNQPQHF. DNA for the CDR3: TGTGCCACCAGTGACTCCCTCGGGAGGAATAGCAATCAGCCCCAGCATTTT.

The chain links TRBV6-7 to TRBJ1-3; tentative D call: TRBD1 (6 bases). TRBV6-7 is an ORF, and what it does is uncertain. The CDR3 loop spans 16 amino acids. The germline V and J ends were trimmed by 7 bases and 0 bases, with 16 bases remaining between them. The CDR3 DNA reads TGTGCCAGCAAACTGGACAGAGATAACTCTGGAAACACCATATATTTT. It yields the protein CASKLDRDNSGNTIYF.

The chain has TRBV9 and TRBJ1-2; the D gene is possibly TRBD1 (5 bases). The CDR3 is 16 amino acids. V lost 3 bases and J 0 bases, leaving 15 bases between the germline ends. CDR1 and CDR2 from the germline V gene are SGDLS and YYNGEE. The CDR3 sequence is CASSARSGGANYGYTF. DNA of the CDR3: TGTGCCAGCAGCGCCCGGTCGGGGGGGGCTAACTATGGCTACACCTTC.

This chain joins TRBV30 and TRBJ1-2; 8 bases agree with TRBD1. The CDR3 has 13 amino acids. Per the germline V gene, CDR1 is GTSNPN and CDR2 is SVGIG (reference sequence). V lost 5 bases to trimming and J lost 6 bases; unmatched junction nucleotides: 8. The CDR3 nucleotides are TGTGCCTGGCAGGGACAGGCCTCTAATGGCTACACCTTC. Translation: CAWQGQASNGYTF. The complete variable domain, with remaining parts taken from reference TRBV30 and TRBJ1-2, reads SQTIHQWPATLVQPVGSPLSLECTVEGTSNPNLYWYRQAAGRGLQLLFYSVGIGQISSEVPQNLSASRPQDRQFILSSKKLLLSDSGFYLCAWQGQASNGYTFGSGTRLTVV.